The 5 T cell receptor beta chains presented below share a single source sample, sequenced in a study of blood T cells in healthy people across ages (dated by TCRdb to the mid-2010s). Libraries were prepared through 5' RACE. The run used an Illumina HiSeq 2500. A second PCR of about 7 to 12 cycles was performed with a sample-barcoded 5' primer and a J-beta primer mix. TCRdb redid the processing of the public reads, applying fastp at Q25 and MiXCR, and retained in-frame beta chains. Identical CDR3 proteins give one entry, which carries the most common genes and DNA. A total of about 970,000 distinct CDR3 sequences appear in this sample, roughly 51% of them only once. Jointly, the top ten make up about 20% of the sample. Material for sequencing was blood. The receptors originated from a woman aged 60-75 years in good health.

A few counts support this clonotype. The CDR3 nucleotides are TGTGCCAGCAGTGTCCCTTCCGACAGGGAACGCACAGATACGCAGTATTTT. It encodes CASSVPSDRERTDTQYF. V gene TRBV2 combines with J gene TRBJ2-3, with 7 bases matching TRBD1. CDR3 size: 17 residues. V shed 4 bases, J shed 1 base, and the junction held 11 bases outside the gene matches. Germline V gene lookup returns CDR1 SNHLY and CDR2 FYNNEI.

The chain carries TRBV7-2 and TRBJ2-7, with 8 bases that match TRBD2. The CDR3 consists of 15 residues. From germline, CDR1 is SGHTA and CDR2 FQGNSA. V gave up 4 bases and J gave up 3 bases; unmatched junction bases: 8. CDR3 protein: CASSSTGTSNYEQYF. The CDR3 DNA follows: TGTGCCAGCAGCTCGACCGGGACTAGTAACTACGAGCAGTACTTC.

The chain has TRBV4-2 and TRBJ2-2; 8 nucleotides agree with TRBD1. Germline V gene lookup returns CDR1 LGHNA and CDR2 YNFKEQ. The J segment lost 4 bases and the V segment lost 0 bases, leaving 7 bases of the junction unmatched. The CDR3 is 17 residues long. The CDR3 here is CASSQDPRTGSTGELFF. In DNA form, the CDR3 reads TGTGCCAGCAGCCAAGATCCGAGGACAGGGTCCACCGGGGAGCTGTTTTTT.

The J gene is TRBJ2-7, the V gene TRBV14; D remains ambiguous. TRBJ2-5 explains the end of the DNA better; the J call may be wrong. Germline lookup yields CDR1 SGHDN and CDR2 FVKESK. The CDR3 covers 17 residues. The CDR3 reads CASSQEPPLRVGETQYF. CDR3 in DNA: TGTGCCAGCAGCCAAGAACCTCCCCTCAGAGTGGGAGAGACCCAGTACTTC.

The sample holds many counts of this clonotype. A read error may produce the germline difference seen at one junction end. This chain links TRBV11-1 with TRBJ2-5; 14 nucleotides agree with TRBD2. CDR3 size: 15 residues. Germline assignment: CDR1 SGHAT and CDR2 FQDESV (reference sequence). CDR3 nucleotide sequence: TGCGCCAGCAGCCCGGGACTAGCGGGAGAAGAGACCCAGTACTTC. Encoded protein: CASSPGLAGEETQYF. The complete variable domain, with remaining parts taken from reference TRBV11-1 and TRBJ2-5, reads EAEVAQSPRYKITEKSQAVAFWCDPISGHATLYWYRQILGQGPELLVQFQDESVVDDSQLPKDRFSAERLKGVDSTLKIQPAELGDSAMYLCASSPGLAGEETQYFGPGTRLLVL.